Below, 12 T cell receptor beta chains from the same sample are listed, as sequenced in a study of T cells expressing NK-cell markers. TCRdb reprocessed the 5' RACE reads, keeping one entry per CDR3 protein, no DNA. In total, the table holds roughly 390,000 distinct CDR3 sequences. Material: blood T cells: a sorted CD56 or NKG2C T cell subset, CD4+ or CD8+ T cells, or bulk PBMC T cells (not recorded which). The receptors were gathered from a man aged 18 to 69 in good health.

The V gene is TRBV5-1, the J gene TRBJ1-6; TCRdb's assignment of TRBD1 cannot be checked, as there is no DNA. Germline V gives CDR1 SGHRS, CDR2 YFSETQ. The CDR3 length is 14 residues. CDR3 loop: CASSLTGGNSPLHF. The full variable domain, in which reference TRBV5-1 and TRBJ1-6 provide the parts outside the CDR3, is KAGVTQTPRYLIKTRGQQVTLSCSPISGHRSVSWYQQTPGQGLQFLFEYFSETQRNKGNFPGRFSGRQFSNSRSEMNVSTLELGDSALYLCASSLTGGNSPLHFGNGTRLTVT.

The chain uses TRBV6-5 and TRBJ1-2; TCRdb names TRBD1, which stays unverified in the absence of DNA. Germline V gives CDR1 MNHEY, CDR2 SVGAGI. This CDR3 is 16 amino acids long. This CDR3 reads CASSLLEVDRVYGYTF.

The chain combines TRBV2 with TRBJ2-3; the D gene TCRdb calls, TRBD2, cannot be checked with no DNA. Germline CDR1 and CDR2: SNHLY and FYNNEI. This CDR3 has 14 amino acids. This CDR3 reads CASSELGRRDTQYF.

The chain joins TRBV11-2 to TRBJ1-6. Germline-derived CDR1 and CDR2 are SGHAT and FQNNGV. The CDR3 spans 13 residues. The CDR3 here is CASSLDLWSPLHF.

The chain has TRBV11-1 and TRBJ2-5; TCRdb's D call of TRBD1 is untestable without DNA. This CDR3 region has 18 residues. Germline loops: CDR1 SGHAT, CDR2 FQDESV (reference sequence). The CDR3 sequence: CASSHGTAGQGFQETQYF.

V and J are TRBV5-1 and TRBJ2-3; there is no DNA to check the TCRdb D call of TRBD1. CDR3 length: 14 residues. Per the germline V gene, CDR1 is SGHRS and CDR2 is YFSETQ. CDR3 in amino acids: CASEDRSYTDTQYF.

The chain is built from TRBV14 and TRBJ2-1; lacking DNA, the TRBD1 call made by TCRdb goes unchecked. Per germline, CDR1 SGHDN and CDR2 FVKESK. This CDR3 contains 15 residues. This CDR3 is CASSRGGPRRHEQFF.

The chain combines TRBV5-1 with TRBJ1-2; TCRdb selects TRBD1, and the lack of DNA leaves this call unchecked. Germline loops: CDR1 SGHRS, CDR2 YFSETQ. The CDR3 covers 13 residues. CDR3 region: CASSFAWGGGYTF. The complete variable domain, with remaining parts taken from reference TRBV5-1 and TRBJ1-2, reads KAGVTQTPRYLIKTRGQQVTLSCSPISGHRSVSWYQQTPGQGLQFLFEYFSETQRNKGNFPGRFSGRQFSNSRSEMNVSTLELGDSALYLCASSFAWGGGYTFGSGTRLTVV.

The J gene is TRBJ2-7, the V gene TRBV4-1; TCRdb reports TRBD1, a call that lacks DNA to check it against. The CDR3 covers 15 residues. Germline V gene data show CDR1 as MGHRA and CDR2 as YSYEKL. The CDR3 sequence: CASSQDSSGFYEQYF.

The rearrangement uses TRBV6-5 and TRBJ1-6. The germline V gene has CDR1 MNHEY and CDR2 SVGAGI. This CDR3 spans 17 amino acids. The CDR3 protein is CASSYSTGSSYNSPLHF.

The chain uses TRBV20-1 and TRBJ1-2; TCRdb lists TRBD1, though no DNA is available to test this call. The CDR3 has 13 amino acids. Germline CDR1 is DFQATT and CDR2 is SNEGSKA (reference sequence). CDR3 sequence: CSAPLGQGARYTF.

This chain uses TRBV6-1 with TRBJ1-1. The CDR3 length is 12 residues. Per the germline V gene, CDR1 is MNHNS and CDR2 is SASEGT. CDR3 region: CATWYRNTEAFF.